Following are 8 T cell receptor beta chains from one sample sequenced in a study of beta chain features in type 1 diabetes. Study findings and constraints: Moderate yet significant TCRB CDR3 shortening was seen in Type 1 diabetes patients in all four CD4+ subsets.

Expressed TCRB transcripts got sequenced, as all isolated RNA was reverse transcribed. TCRdb's copy holds only in-frame clones and misses some; the assay was immunoSEQ multiplex PCR. The sample gives about 180,000 clones, 6% to 9% of which show up once; roughly 0.5% is in the top ten. What these receptors recognize is not known. Material for sequencing was central memory CD4+ T cells from blood. Receptors originate from a man younger than 30 with type 1 diabetes.

The chain carries TRBV9 and TRBJ2-5, with 8 bases lining up with TRBD1. Germline CDR1 is SGDLS and CDR2 is YYNGEE. The CDR3 has 16 amino acids. With 2 bases clipped from V and 3 bases from J, the junction kept 9 bases outside the gene matches. The CDR3 region has the DNA TGTGCCAGCAGCGTTGGACAGGGCCTTACAAAAGAGACCCAGTACTTC. Translated: CASSVGQGLTKETQYF.

A few counts support this clone. The rearrangement joins TRBV7-9 to TRBJ1-1; 8 bases fit TRBD1. Germline-derived CDR1 and CDR2 are SEHNR and FQNEAQ (reference sequence). This CDR3 contains 14 residues. J gave up 5 bases and V 5 bases, and 7 bases lay outside the gene matches. DNA of the CDR3: TGTGCCAGCAGCCGAACAGGGGGTTATACTGAAGCTTTCTTT. Translating it yields CASSRTGGYTEAFF. The variable domain in full, completed from reference TRBV7-9 and TRBJ1-1, reads DTGVSQNPRHKITKRGQNVTFRCDPISEHNRLYWYRQTLGQGPEFLTYFQNEAQLEKSRLLSDRFSAERPKGSFSTLEIQRTEQGDSAMYLCASSRTGGYTEAFFGQGTRLTVV.

The V and J genes are TRBV7-2 and TRBJ2-7; TRBD1 is a possible D gene (6 bases). CDR1 SGHTA and CDR2 FQGNSA come from the germline V gene. V gave up 5 bases and J gave up 1 base, with 18 bases separating them. The CDR3 covers 16 residues. The chain's CDR3 is CASSPTGTELSYEQYF. The DNA for the CDR3 is TGTGCCAGCAGCCCCACAGGGACGGAATTATCCTACGAGCAGTACTTC.

The chain uses TRBV28 and TRBJ2-5; TRBD2 aligns across 7 bases. The junction had 3 bases not matched to a gene; V was cut back by 5 bases and J by 3 bases. This CDR3 has 13 residues. From germline, CDR1 is MDHEN and CDR2 SYDVKM. For the CDR3, the DNA is TGTGCCAGCAGTACGGGGAGGGAAGAGACCCAGTACTTC. Translation: CASSTGREETQYF.

This rearrangement joins TRBV6-5 to TRBJ1-1; D gene unclear. The V and J ends lost 7 bases and 0 bases respectively, with 9 bases between them. There are 13 residues in the CDR3. CDR1 and CDR2 (germline): MNHEY, SVGAGI. CDR3 DNA sequence: TGTGCCAGCATGGTCAGTATGAACACTGAAGCTTTCTTT. Amino acid sequence: CASMVSMNTEAFF.

The V gene is TRBV7-6, the J gene TRBJ2-1; D gene ambiguous. The CDR3 loop spans 14 amino acids. The V end was cut by 1 base, the J end by 4 bases, with 8 bases between. Germline V gene sequence: CDR1 SGHVS, CDR2 FNYEAQ. The CDR3 sequence: CASSLVHGYNEQFF. In nucleotides, the CDR3 is TGTGCCAGCAGCTTAGTTCACGGGTACAATGAGCAGTTCTTC.

This clone was counted a few times. The chain joins TRBV28 to TRBJ2-7; TRBD2 matches at 8 bases. Germline lookup yields CDR1 MDHEN and CDR2 SYDVKM. V lost 7 bases, J lost 0 bases, and 8 bases stayed unmatched. The CDR3 is 15 amino acids. This CDR3 reads CASTTSGTSSYEQYF. Here the CDR3 DNA reads TGTGCCAGCACTACCTCCGGGACTAGCTCCTACGAGCAGTACTTC. The full variable domain, with the rest looked up from reference TRBV28 and TRBJ2-7, is DVKVTQSSRYLVKRTGEKVFLECVQDMDHENMFWYRQDPGLGLRLIYFSYDVKMKEKGDIPEGYSVSREKKERFSLILESASTNQTSMYLCASTTSGTSSYEQYFGPGTRLTVT.

The rearrangement links TRBV30 to TRBJ2-7; TRBD2 might be the D (6 bases). This CDR3 has 13 residues. Germline V lookup: CDR1 GTSNPN, CDR2 SVGIG (reference sequence). The V and J ends lost 4 bases and 6 bases respectively, with 16 bases between them. The CDR3 DNA is TGTGCCTGGACCGGGGAGGCAACGTCCGAGCAGTACTTC. Residues: CAWTGEATSEQYF.